This T cell receptor beta chain comes out of a study of response to subunit inactivated influenza vaccine. TCRdb ran MiXCR on the RT-PCR reads and lists one entry per CDR3 protein. The table shows 500,000 to 600,000 distinct CDR3 sequences, with 10% to 12% occurring only once. This clonotype was counted a few times. This sample also belongs to another study, concerning T cells expressing NK-cell markers. That investigation notes: cDNA encoding TCR beta was synthesized via 5'RACE template switching incorporating UMIs. The study sequenced eight donors, seven HCMV-seropositive and one seronegative. The study did not resolve the HCMV specificity of expanded NKG2C+ T cell clones.

The specimen was PBMCs from blood, collected on the day of vaccination. The receptor was isolated from a man aged 45 to 65 who received an inactivated influenza vaccine.

The CDR3 DNA follows: TGCAGCGTTGCGGGACTAACCAATGAGCAGTTCTTC. As protein: CSVAGLTNEQFF. This chain links TRBV29-1 with TRBJ2-1; 7 bases are shared with TRBD2. The V gene's germline CDR1 is SQVTM and CDR2 ANQGSEA. The CDR3 is 12 residues long. The J segment lost 6 bases and the V segment lost 4 bases, leaving 3 bases of the junction unmatched.